The 5 T cell receptor beta chains below come from one sample, sequenced in a study of blood T cells in healthy people across ages. Together with a sample-barcoded 5' primer, a J-beta primer mix was included in a second PCR lasting about 7 to 11 cycles. Each CDR3 protein is one row after TCRdb ran MiXCR on the 5' RACE reads. This repertoire shows 700,000 to 950,000 distinct CDR3 sequences, roughly 41% found once; its top ten account for 20% to 25%. Specimen: blood. All receptors come from a woman aged 55-69 years in good health.

This chain connects TRBV18 to TRBJ2-4; D ambiguous. The J call may be wrong; the DNA end is better matched by TRBJ2-7. The CDR3 covers 15 residues. Germline assignment: CDR1 KGHSH and CDR2 LQKENI. CDR3 loop: CASSATVRGVDEQYF. The CDR3 DNA reads TGTGCCAGCTCAGCAACAGTCAGAGGTGTCGACGAGCAGTACTTC.

The chain has TRBV4-3 and TRBJ2-3; D remains ambiguous. Trimming cost V 0 bases and J 2 bases, with 9 bases left between them. The CDR3 has 15 amino acids. The germline V gene has CDR1 LGHNA and CDR2 YSLEER. The CDR3 loop reads CASSQDGVPTDTQYF. CDR3 coding DNA: TGCGCCAGCAGCCAAGATGGGGTCCCCACAGATACGCAGTATTTT.

The genes are TRBV29-1 and TRBJ1-1; tentative D call: TRBD1 (6 bases). Germline V gives CDR1 SQVTM, CDR2 ANQGSEA. Trimming left V 8 bases short and J 1 base short, with 17 bases between. The CDR3 length is 14 residues. The CDR3 sequence is CSPRGDIQNTEAFF. The CDR3 nucleotides are TGCAGCCCCCGGGGGGACATCCAGAACACTGAAGCTTTCTTT. Drawing the rest from reference TRBV29-1 and TRBJ1-1, the complete variable domain is SAVISQKPSRDICQRGTSLTIQCQVDSQVTMMFWYRQQPGQSLTLIATANQGSEATYESGFVIDKFPISRPNLTFSTLTVSNMSPEDSSIYLCSPRGDIQNTEAFFGQGTRLTVV.

J is TRBJ2-5 and V is TRBV9; weak D call: TRBD1 (6 bases). V gave up 2 bases and J gave up 5 bases, with 16 bases separating them. Germline-derived CDR1 and CDR2 are SGDLS and YYNGEE. The CDR3 totals 15 residues. The CDR3 sequence is CASSVTTGNTETQYF. Written as DNA, the CDR3 is TGTGCCAGCAGCGTTACAACAGGGAATACGGAGACCCAGTACTTC.

The rearrangement links TRBV7-2 to TRBJ2-1; perhaps TRBD2 as D (6 bases). The V and J ends lost 1 base and 12 bases respectively, with 13 bases between them. Germline assignment: CDR1 SGHTA and CDR2 FQGNSA. This CDR3 region has 13 residues. CDR3 sequence: CASSLEGFGGQFF. The CDR3 DNA follows: TGTGCCAGCAGCTTAGAAGGTTTCGGGGGGCAGTTCTTC.